This TCR beta chain was observed in a study of T cell responses to AZD1222 COVID-19 vaccine. Whole-study findings and limits: In a largely white British group with more females than males, clonal diversity was possibly underestimated.

TCRdb keeps only in-frame clones here, not all; method: immunoSEQ multiplex PCR. This sample has 95,000 to 150,000 clones, with 70% to 90% found just once. Notes on this clone: Its antigen is not identified.

This CDR3 is 13 amino acids long. Trimming at V came to 8 bases and at J to 3 bases, leaving 7 bases not matched to a gene. CDR1 is SQVTM, CDR2 ANQGSEA, per germline. Sequencing used peripheral blood, obtained on day 0 of AZD1222 vaccination. The chain combines TRBV29-1 with TRBJ2-1; 7 positions agree with TRBD1. This TCR came from an adult in good health. DNA of the CDR3: TGCAGCTCGGGGACAGCTCTCTACAATGAGCAGTTCTTC. Amino acids: CSSGTALYNEQFF.